This T cell receptor (beta chain) was sequenced during a study of PD-1 blockade in classical Hodgkin lymphoma. Study results and limitations: CD4+ TCR diversity rose significantly by C4D1, and CD8+ TCR diversity did not. It was among complete responders that baseline diversity resembled that of newly diagnosed patients.

TCRdb keeps only in-frame clones here, not all; method: immunoSEQ multiplex PCR. The sample has about 16,000 clones, 83% seen once. Per germline, CDR1 LNHDA and CDR2 SQIVND (reference sequence). CDR3 length: 14 residues. J was trimmed by 3 bases and V by 4 bases; bases with no gene match: 6. With respect to this clone: Its antigen remains unknown.

Time point meaning: cycle 4 day 1 (C4D1), after 5 to 7 weeks of nivolumab. Brentuximab vedotin exposure varied, and every patient relapsed after autologous stem cell transplantation. Relapsed/refractory classical Hodgkin lymphoma patients had complete, partial or progressive responses. This clonotype was sampled from a human donor with classical Hodgkin lymphoma. This sample comprised peripheral blood mononuclear cells (PBMCs), obtained before the fourth cycle of nivolumab. The genes are TRBV19 and TRBJ2-7, with 7 bases identical to TRBD1. The CDR3: CASSKRGTDYEQYF. The CDR3, as DNA: TGTGCCAGTAGTAAGCGAGGGACAGACTACGAGCAGTACTTC. The whole variable domain, filled in from reference TRBV19 and TRBJ2-7, reads DGGITQSPKYLFRKEGQNVTLSCEQNLNHDAMYWYRQDPGQGLRLIYYSQIVNDFQKGDIAEGYSVSREKKESFPLTVTSAQKNPTAFYLCASSKRGTDYEQYFGPGTRLTVT.